The clone carrying this T cell receptor beta chain was seen at least ten times. What it recognizes is unknown. This entry comes from a study of early T cells in non-severe SARS-CoV-2 infection. About the research overall: Unsorted whole-blood RNA was sequenced in bulk, leaving chains unpaired.

Researchers attached unique molecular identifiers to individual cDNA molecules. TCRdb independently ran MiXCR on the 5' RACE reads; one entry per CDR3 protein. The sample lists tens of thousands of distinct CDR3 sequences; about 13% were seen once. This CDR3 contains 17 residues. Trimming took 4 bases from V and 6 from J; bases not matched to a gene: 16. Germline loops: CDR1 SGHAT, CDR2 FQNNGV. General study findings and limits: Matching with VDJdb favored anti-spike CD8 responses (missing private and CD4 specificities).

The sequenced sample was whole blood. This TCR came from an adult who was a healthcare worker with PCR-confirmed SARS-CoV-2 infection or an uninfected control (not recorded which). The chain recombines TRBV11-2 with TRBJ2-3; 7 bases line up with TRBD2. CDR3 sequence (DNA): TGTGCCAGCAGCTCCCCCCCGACTAGCATAAGAAGGGATACGCAGTATTTT. The encoded protein is CASSSPPTSIRRDTQYF. Full variable domain (missing parts from reference TRBV11-2 and TRBJ2-3): EAGVAQSPRYKIIEKRQSVAFWCNPISGHATLYWYQQILGQGPKLLIQFQNNGVVDDSQLPKDRFSAERLKGVDSTLKIQPAKLEDSAVYLCASSSPPTSIRRDTQYFGPGTRLTVL.